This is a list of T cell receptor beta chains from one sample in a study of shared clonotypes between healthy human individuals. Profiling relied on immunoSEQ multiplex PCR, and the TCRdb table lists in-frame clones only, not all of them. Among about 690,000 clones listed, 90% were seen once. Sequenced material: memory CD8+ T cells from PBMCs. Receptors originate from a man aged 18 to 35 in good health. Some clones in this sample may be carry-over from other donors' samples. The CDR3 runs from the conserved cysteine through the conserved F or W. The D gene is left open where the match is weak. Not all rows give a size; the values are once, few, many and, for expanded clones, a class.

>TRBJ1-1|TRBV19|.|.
CASSIETVGENTEAFF
TGTGCCAGTAGTATAGAGACCGTTGGGGAGAACACTGAAGCTTTCTTT
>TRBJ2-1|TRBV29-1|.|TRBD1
CSVDARDRLNNEQFF
TGCAGCGTTGATGCCCGGGACAGGTTGAACAATGAGCAGTTCTTC
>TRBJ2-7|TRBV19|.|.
CASSKDGRGDEQYF
TGTGCCAGTAGCAAGGACGGACGCGGCGACGAGCAGTACTTC
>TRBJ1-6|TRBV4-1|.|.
CASSQGQANSPLHF
TGCGCCAGCAGCCAAGGACAGGCAAATTCACCCCTCCACTTT
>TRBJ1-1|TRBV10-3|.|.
CAISESRQTNTEAFF
TGTGCCATCAGTGAGTCGAGACAGACGAACACTGAAGCTTTCTTT
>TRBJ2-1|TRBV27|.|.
CASSLLLVGGYNEQFF
TGTGCCAGCAGTCTCCTACTAGTTGGAGGTTACAATGAGCAGTTCTTC
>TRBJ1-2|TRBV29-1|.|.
CSVDWAGYGYTF
TGCAGCGTTGATTGGGCAGGATATGGCTACACCTTC
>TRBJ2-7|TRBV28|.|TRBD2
CASSLLGGRVPYEQYF
TGTGCCAGCAGTTTATTGGGCGGGAGGGTCCCCTACGAGCAGTACTTC
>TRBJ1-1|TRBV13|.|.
CASSLGAPPSRNTEAFF
TGTGCCAGCAGCTTAGGAGCACCGCCGAGTAGGAACACTGAAGCTTTCTTT
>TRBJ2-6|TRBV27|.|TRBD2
CASSPRNHDGRDPLTGANVLTF
TGTGCCAGCAGTCCCCGGAATCACGACGGGAGGGATCCGTTGACTGGGGCCAACGTCCTGACTTTC
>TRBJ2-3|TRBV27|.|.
CASSLSQSRTTDTQYF
TGTGCCAGCAGTTTATCACAGTCCCGAACCACAGATACGCAGTATTTT
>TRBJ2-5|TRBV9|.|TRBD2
CASSVPRSGGGREGETQYF
TGTGCCAGCAGCGTCCCGAGGTCCGGTGGCGGGAGGGAGGGGGAGACCCAGTACTTC
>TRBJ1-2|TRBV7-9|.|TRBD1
CASSFTQTGVGYTF
TGTGCCAGCAGCTTTACCCAGACAGGGGTCGGCTACACCTTC
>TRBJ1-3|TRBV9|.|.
CASSVSGTQGNTIYF
TGTGCCAGCAGCGTGAGCGGGACACAAGGAAACACCATATATTTT
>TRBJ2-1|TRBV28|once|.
CASSLGRVYYNEQFF
TGTGCCAGCAGTTTAGGCCGAGTATATTACAATGAGCAGTTCTTC
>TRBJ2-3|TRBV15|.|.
CATSRGRDDTQYF
TGTGCCACCAGCAGAGGAAGGGATGATACGCAGTATTTT
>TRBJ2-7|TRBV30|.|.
CAWSLMSKAEQYF
TGTGCCTGGAGCCTAATGTCCAAAGCCGAGCAGTACTTC
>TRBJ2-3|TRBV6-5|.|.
CASSDLWETPDTQYF
TGTGCCAGCAGCGACCTCTGGGAAACTCCAGATACGCAGTATTTT
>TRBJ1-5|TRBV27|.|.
CASSLLGVQPQHF
TGTGCCAGCAGTTTACTTGGTGTTCAGCCCCAGCATTTT
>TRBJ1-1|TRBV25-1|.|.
CASSEYGVEAFF
TGTGCCAGCAGTGAATATGGGGTCGAAGCTTTCTTT
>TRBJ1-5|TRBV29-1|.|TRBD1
CSVDPYYFGTGGGQPQHF
TGCAGCGTTGACCCTTACTACTTTGGGACAGGGGGCGGCCAGCCCCAGCATTTT
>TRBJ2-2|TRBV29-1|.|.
CSVVAAHTGELFF
TGCAGCGTTGTGGCCGCTCACACCGGGGAGCTGTTTTTT
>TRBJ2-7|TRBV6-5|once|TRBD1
CASSQGTAYEQYF
TGTGCCAGCAGTCAAGGGACAGCCTACGAGCAGTACTTC
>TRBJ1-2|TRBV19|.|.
CASSPGRQYGYTF
TGTGCCAGTAGTCCGGGACGGCAATATGGCTACACCTTC
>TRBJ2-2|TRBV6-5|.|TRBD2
CASTLAGNTGELFF
TGTGCCAGCACGCTAGCGGGGAACACCGGGGAGCTGTTTTTT
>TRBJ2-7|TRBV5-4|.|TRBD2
CASSLGLADYEQYF
TGTGCCAGCAGCTTAGGCCTAGCGGATTACGAGCAGTACTTC
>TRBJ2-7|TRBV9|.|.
CASSPGDVYEQYF
TGTGCCAGCAGCCCAGGGGACGTCTACGAGCAGTACTTC
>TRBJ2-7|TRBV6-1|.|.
CASSELRGLTPYEQYF
TGTGCCAGCAGTGAATTAAGGGGCCTTACACCCTACGAGCAGTACTTC
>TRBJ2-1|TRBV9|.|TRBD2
CASSVGLAFDEQFF
TGTGCCAGCAGCGTAGGACTAGCGTTTGATGAGCAGTTCTTC
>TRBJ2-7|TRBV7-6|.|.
CASSLAGSSYEQYF
TGTGCCAGCAGCTTAGCGGGCAGCTCCTACGAGCAGTACTTC
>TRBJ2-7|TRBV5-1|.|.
CASSFGGSYEQYF
TGCGCCAGCAGCTTTGGGGGATCCTACGAGCAGTACTTC
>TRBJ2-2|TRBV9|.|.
CASSVNRGFSGELFF
TGTGCCAGCAGCGTTAATAGGGGTTTTAGCGGGGAGCTGTTTTTT
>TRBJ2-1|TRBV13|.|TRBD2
CASSPPVAGGHNEQFF
TGTGCCAGCAGCCCCCCGGTAGCGGGAGGGCACAATGAGCAGTTCTTC
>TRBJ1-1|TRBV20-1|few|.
CSATMGTEAFF
TGCAGTGCGACGATGGGGACTGAAGCTTTCTTT
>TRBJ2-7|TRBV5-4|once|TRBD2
CASSPSGRPYEQYF
TGTGCCAGCAGCCCCTCCGGGAGGCCCTACGAGCAGTACTTC
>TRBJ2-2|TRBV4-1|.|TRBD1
CASSLWDRGPGELFF
TGCGCCAGCAGCTTGTGGGACAGGGGTCCCGGGGAGCTGTTTTTT